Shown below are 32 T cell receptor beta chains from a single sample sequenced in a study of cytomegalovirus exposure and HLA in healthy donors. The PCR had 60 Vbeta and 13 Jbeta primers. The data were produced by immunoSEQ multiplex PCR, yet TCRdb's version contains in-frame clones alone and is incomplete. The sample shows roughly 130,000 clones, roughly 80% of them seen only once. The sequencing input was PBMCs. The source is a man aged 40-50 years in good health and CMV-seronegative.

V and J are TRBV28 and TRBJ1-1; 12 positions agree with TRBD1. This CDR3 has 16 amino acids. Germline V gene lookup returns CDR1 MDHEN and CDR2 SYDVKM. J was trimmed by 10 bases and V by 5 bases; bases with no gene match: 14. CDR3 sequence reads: CASSEPGQGAIRGAFF. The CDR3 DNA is TGTGCCAGCAGTGAGCCGGGACAGGGGGCAATTAGAGGAGCTTTCTTT.

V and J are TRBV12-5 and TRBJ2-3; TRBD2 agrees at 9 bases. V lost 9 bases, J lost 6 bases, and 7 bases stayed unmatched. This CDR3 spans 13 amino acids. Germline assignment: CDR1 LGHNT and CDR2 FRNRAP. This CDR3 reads CASRASGTDTQYF. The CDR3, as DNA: TGTGCTAGCAGAGCTAGCGGGACGGATACGCAGTATTTT.

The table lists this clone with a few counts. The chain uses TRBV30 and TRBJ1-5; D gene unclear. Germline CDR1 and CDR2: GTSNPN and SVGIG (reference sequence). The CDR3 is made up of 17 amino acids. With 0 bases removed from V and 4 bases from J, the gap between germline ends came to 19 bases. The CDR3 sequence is CAWSVARSDRSNQPQHF. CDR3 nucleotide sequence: TGTGCCTGGAGTGTGGCAAGGAGTGACCGCTCAAATCAGCCCCAGCATTTT.

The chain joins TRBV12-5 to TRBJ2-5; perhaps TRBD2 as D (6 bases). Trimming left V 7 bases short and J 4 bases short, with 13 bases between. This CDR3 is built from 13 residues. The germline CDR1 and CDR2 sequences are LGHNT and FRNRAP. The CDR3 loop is CASDRRGRETQYF. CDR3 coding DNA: TGTGCTAGTGACCGGAGGGGAAGAGAGACCCAGTACTTC.

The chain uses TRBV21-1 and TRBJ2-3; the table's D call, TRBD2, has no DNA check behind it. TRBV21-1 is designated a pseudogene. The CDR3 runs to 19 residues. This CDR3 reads CASSKIPGGSGRARDTQYF. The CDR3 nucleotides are TGTGCCAGCAGCAAAATACCCGGGGGGAGCGGGAGGGCCAGAGATACGCAGTATTTT.

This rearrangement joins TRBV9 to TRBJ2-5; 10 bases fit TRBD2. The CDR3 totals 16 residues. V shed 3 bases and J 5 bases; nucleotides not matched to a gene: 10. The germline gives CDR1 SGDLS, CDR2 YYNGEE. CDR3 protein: CASSAGTSVGEETQYF. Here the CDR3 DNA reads TGTGCCAGCAGCGCCGGGACTAGCGTTGGTGAGGAGACCCAGTACTTC.

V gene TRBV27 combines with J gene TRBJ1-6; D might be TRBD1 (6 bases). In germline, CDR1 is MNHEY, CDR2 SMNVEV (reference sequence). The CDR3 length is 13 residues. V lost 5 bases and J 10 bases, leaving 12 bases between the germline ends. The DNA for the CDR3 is TGTGCCAGCAGTACAGGGCTTGGGTCACCCCTCCACTTT. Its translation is CASSTGLGSPLHF.

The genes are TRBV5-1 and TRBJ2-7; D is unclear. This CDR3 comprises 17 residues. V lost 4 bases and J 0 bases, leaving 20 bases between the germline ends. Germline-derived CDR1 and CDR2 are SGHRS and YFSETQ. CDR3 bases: TGCGCCAGCAGCCCCGAGCCCTTCGGTCAAAACTCCTACGAGCAGTACTTC. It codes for CASSPEPFGQNSYEQYF.

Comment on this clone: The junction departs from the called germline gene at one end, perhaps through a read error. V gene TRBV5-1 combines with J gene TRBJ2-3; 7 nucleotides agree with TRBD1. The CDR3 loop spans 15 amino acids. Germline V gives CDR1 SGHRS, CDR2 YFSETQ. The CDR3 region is CASSFETGRGDTQYF. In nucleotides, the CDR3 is TGCGCCAGTAGCTTTGAGACAGGGAGAGGAGATACGCAGTATTTT.

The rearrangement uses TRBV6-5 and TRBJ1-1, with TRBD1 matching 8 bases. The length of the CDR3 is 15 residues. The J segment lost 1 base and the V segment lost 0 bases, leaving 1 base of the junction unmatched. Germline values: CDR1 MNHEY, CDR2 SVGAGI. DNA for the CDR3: TGTGCCAGCAGTTACTCTGACAGGGGGAACACTGAAGCTTTCTTT. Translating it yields CASSYSDRGNTEAFF.

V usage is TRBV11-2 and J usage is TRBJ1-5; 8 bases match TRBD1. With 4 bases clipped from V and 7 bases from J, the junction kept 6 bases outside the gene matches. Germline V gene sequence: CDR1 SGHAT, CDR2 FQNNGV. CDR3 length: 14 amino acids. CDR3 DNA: TGTGCCAGCAGCTCGGACAGGGCGGGACAGCCCCAGCATTTT. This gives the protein CASSSDRAGQPQHF.

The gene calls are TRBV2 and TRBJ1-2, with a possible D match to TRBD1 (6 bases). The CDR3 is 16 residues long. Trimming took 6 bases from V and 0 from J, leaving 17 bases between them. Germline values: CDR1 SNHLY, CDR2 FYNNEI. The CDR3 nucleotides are TGTGCCAGCAGCGACAGGTCCGTCCGAGCTAACTATGGCTACACCTTC. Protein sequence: CASSDRSVRANYGYTF.

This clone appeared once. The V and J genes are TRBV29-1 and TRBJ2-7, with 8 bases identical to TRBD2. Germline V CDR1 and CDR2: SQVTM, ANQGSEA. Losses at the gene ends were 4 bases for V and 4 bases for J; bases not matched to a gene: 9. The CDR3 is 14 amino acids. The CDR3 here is CSVGPGLEMYEQYF. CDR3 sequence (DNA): TGCAGCGTTGGGCCGGGACTAGAGATGTACGAGCAGTACTTC.

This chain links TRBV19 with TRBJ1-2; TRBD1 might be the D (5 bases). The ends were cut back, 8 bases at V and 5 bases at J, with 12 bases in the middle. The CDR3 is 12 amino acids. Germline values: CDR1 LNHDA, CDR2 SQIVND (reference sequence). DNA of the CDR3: TGTGCCAGTCGACAGATTCCGTATGGCTACACCTTC. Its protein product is CASRQIPYGYTF. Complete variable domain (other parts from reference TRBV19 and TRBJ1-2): DGGITQSPKYLFRKEGQNVTLSCEQNLNHDAMYWYRQDPGQGLRLIYYSQIVNDFQKGDIAEGYSVSREKKESFPLTVTSAQKNPTAFYLCASRQIPYGYTFGSGTRLTVV.

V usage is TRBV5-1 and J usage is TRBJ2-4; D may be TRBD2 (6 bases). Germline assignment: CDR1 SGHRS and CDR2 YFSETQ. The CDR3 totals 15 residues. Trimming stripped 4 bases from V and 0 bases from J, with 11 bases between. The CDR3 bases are TGCGCCAGCAGCAGGAGGGAGTTAGCCAAAAACATTCAGTACTTC. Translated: CASSRRELAKNIQYF.

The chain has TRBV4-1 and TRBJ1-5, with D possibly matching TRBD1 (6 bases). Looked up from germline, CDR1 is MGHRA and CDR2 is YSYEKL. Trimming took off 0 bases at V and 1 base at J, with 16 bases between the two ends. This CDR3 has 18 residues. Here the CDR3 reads CASSQDVGGAVSNQPQHF. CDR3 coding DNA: TGCGCCAGCAGCCAAGATGTCGGGGGGGCGGTCAGCAATCAGCCCCAGCATTTT.

The CDR3 is CASSFGQGGSNQPQHF. The CDR3 DNA reads as TGTGCCAGCAGTTTTGGACAGGGGGGGAGCAATCAGCCCCAGCATTTT. V and J are TRBV28 and TRBJ1-5, with 10 positions matching TRBD1. The germline CDR1 and CDR2 sequences are MDHEN and SYDVKM. This CDR3 has 16 residues. V shed 3 bases, J shed 1 base, and the junction held 3 bases outside the gene matches.

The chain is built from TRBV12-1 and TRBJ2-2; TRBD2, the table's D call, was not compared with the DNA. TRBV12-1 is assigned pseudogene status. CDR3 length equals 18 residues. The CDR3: CASSFGLAGSGDTGELFF. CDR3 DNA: TGTGCCAGCAGCTTCGGACTAGCGGGAAGCGGGGACACCGGGGAGCTGTTTTTT.

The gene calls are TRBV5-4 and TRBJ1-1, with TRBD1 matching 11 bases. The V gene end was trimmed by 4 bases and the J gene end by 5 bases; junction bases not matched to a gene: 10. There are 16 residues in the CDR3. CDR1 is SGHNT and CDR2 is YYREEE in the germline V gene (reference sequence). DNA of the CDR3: TGTGCCAGCAGCAGAACCGGGACAGGGGGATTTACTGAAGCTTTCTTT. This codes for CASSRTGTGGFTEAFF.

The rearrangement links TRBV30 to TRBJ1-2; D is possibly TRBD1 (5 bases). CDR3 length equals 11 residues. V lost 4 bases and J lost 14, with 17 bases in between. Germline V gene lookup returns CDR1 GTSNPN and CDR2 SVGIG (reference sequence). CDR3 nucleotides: TGTGCCTGGATCTTTGGGGGGAGGGGAACCTTC. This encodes CAWIFGGRGTF.

CDR3 in DNA: TGTGCCAGCAGCCAAGCAATGAACACTGAAGCTTTCTTT. It is translated as CASSQAMNTEAFF. The V and J genes are TRBV7-6 and TRBJ1-1; D unclear. Germline V gene data show CDR1 as SGHVS and CDR2 as FNYEAQ. V lost 5 bases and J lost 0, with 7 bases in between. This CDR3 is 13 amino acids long.

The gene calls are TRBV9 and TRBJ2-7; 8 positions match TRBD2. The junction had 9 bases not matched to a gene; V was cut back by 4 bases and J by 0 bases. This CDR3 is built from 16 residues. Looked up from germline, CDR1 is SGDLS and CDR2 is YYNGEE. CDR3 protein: CASSPGAGGRSYEQYF. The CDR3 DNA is TGTGCCAGCAGCCCAGGCGCGGGAGGCCGCTCCTACGAGCAGTACTTC.

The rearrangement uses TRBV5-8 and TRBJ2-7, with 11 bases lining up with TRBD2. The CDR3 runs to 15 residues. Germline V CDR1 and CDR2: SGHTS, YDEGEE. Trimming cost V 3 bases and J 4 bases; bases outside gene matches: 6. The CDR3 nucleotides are TGTGCCAGCAGCTCCTCACTAGCGGGAGAATACGAGCAGTACTTC. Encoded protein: CASSSSLAGEYEQYF. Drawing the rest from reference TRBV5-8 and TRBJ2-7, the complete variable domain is EAGVTQSPTHLIKTRGQQATLRCSPISGHTSVYWYQQALGLGLQFLLWYDEGEERNRGNFPPRFSGRQFPNYSSELNVNALELEDSALYLCASSSSLAGEYEQYFGPGTRLTVT.

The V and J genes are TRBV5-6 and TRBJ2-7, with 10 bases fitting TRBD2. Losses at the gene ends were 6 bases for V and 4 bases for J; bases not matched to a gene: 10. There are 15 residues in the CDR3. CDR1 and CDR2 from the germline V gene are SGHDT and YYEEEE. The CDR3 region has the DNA TGTGCCAGCATCAATTCTAGCGGGGGAGGGTACGAGCAGTACTTC. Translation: CASINSSGGGYEQYF.

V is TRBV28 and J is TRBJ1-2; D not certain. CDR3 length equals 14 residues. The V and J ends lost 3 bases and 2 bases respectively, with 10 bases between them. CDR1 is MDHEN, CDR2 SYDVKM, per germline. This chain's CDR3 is CASSFGDGNYGYTF. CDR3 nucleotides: TGTGCCAGCAGTTTTGGTGACGGGAACTATGGCTACACCTTC.

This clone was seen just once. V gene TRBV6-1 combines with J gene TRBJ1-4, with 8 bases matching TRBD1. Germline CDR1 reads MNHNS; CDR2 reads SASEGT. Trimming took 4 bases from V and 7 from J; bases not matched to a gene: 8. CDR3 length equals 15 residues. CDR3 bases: TGTGCCAGCAGTGGGACAGGGTTGGGTGGTGAAAAACTGTTTTTT. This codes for CASSGTGLGGEKLFF.

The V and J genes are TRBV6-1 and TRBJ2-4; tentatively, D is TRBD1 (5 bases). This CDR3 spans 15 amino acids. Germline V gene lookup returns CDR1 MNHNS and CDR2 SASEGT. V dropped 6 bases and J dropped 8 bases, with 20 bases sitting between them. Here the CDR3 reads CASSRDGHATYIQYF. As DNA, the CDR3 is TGTGCCAGCAGCCGAGACGGACACGCTACTTACATTCAGTACTTC.

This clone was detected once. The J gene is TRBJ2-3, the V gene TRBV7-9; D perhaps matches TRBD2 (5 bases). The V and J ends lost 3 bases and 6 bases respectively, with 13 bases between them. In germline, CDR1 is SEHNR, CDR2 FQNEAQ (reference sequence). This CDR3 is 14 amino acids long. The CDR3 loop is CASSLAGGWDTQYF. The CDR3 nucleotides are TGTGCCAGCAGCTTGGCGGGCGGGTGGGATACGCAGTATTTT.

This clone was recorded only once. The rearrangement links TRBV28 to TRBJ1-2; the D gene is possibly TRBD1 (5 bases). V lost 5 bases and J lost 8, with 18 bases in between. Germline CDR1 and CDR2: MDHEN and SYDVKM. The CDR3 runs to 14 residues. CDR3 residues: CASSISTGVGGYTF. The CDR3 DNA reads TGTGCCAGCAGTATCAGTACGGGGGTGGGAGGCTACACCTTC.

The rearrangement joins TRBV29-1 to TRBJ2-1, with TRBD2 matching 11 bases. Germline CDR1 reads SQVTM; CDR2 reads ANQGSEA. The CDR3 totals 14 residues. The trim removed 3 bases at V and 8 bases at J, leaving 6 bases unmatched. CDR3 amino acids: CSVEGLAGGDEQFF. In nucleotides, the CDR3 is TGCAGCGTTGAGGGGCTAGCGGGAGGTGATGAGCAGTTCTTC.

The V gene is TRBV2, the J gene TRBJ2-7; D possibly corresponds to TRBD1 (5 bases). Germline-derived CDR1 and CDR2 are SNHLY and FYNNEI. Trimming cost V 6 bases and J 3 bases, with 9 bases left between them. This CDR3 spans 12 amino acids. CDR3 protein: CASRGQVYEQYF. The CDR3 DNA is TGTGCCAGCAGGGGGCAGGTCTACGAGCAGTACTTC. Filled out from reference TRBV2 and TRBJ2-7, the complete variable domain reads EPEVTQTPSHQVTQMGQEVILRCVPISNHLYFYWYRQILGQKVEFLVSFYNNEISEKSEIFDDQFSVERPDGSNFTLKIRSTKLEDSAMYFCASRGQVYEQYFGPGTRLTVT.

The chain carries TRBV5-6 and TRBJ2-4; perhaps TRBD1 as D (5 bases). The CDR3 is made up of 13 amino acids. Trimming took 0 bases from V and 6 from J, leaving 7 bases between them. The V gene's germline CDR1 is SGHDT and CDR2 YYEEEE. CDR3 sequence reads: CASSLDRINIQYF. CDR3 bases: TGTGCCAGCAGCTTGGACAGGATAAACATTCAGTACTTC.